These 6 T cell receptor beta chains were all obtained from the same sample, sequenced in a study of cytomegalovirus exposure and HLA in healthy donors. The PCR contained 60 Vbeta and 13 Jbeta primers. Profiled with immunoSEQ multiplex PCR; TCRdb holds only in-frame clones, not every one. The table shows 200,000 to 300,000 clones, with over 80% occurring only once. Source material: PBMCs. Receptor source: a woman between 35 and 50 years old in good health and CMV-seropositive.

V is TRBV10-3 and J is TRBJ2-3, with 10 bases aligning to TRBD2. CDR1 is ENHRY and CDR2 is SYGVKD in the germline V gene. The CDR3 totals 15 residues. Unmatched junction bases numbered 6, after V lost 8 bases and J lost 1 base. The CDR3 sequence: CAIGSGGRGTDTQYF. For the CDR3, the DNA is TGTGCCATCGGTAGCGGGGGGCGGGGCACAGATACGCAGTATTTT.

This chain joins TRBV9 and TRBJ2-6; tentatively, D is TRBD2 (6 bases). The CDR3 loop spans 16 amino acids. Per the germline V gene, CDR1 is SGDLS and CDR2 is YYNGEE. V was clipped by 4 bases and J by 4 bases, with 15 bases between them. The CDR3 reads CASSPHLTRGANVLTF. The CDR3 coding sequence is TGTGCCAGCAGCCCTCACTTGACTAGAGGGGCCAACGTCCTGACTTTC. Together with reference TRBV9 and TRBJ2-6, the CDR3 gives the full variable domain: DSGVTQTPKHLITATGQRVTLRCSPRSGDLSVYWYQQSLDQGLQFLIQYYNGEERAKGNILERFSAQQFPDLHSELNLSSLELGDSALYFCASSPHLTRGANVLTFGAGSRLTVL.

This chain links TRBV5-1 with TRBJ2-3; no reliable D call. The V and J ends lost 4 bases and 6 bases respectively, with 12 bases between them. Germline loops: CDR1 SGHRS, CDR2 YFSETQ. The CDR3 extends over 13 amino acids. The CDR3 region has the DNA TGCGCCAGCAGCCCCTCCGGCGGCGATACGCAGTATTTT. Encoded protein: CASSPSGGDTQYF.

To note about this clone: A junction end diverges from the germline sequence, so it may reflect a read error. This chain links TRBV15 with TRBJ2-5, with TRBD2 as a possible D gene (6 bases). CDR1 and CDR2 (germline): LNHNV, YYDKDF (reference sequence). This CDR3 region has 16 residues. CDR3 DNA: TGTGCCACCAGCAGAGATCAAGGGCGGGAACAAGGGACCCAGTACTTC. It translates to CATSRDQGREQGTQYF.

The V call is TRBV29-1, the J call TRBJ2-1; 9 bases line up with TRBD2. Germline V CDR1 and CDR2: SQVTM, ANQGSEA. The CDR3 consists of 14 residues. V was pared by 5 bases and J by 4 bases, with 6 bases of the junction left unmatched. The CDR3 is CSVRREGPYNEQFF. CDR3 nucleotides: TGCAGCGTTCGGCGGGAGGGCCCGTACAATGAGCAGTTCTTC.

The chain recombines TRBV11-2 with TRBJ2-1; no clear D gene. V lost 5 bases and J 6 bases, leaving 17 bases between the germline ends. The CDR3 is 15 amino acids. The germline V gene has CDR1 SGHAT and CDR2 FQNNGV. The DNA for the CDR3 is TGTGCCAGCAGCCCCCCCCTTGGAGTCTCCAATGAGCAGTTCTTC. Translating it yields CASSPPLGVSNEQFF. The full variable domain, its missing parts supplied by reference TRBV11-2 and TRBJ2-1, is EAGVAQSPRYKIIEKRQSVAFWCNPISGHATLYWYQQILGQGPKLLIQFQNNGVVDDSQLPKDRFSAERLKGVDSTLKIQPAKLEDSAVYLCASSPPLGVSNEQFFGPGTRLTVL.